The present T cell receptor (beta chain) was sequenced within a study of blood T cells in healthy people across ages. The CDR3 loop spans 16 amino acids. Germline loops: CDR1 LGHNA, CDR2 YSLEER. The V end lost 3 bases, the J end lost 3 bases, and 18 bases lay between the germline ends. For the second PCR, which ran for about 7 to 12 cycles, a sample-barcoded 5' primer and a J-beta primer mix were used. TCRdb re-analysed the 5' RACE reads in MiXCR, keeping a single row per CDR3 protein. The data show 2 million or so distinct CDR3 sequences, 49% seen once. The chain joins TRBV4-3 to TRBJ2-7; the D gene is possibly TRBD2 (7 bases). Sequences were obtained from blood. This clonotype was obtained from a woman aged 40-49 years in good health. The CDR3 loop is CASSQLRGGFVYEQYF. Written as DNA, the CDR3 is TGCGCCAGCAGCCAGCTAAGGGGGGGGTTTGTCTACGAGCAGTACTTC.